The present T cell receptor (beta chain) was sequenced within a study of control samples from healthy donors and cancer patients. V was cut by 5 bases and J by 3 bases, with 16 bases left in between. From germline, CDR1 is MNHEY and CDR2 SVGAGI. The CDR3 sequence is 15 residues long. The repertoire was sequenced with immunoSEQ multiplex PCR; TCRdb's copy has only in-frame clones and lacks some. The repertoire holds about 92,000 clones, with around 82% as singletons. The rearrangement links TRBV6-5 to TRBJ1-1; a weak D match, TRBD1 (6 bases). Sequenced sample: blood. This sequence was found in a woman aged 55-70 years in good health. The CDR3 DNA reads as TGTGCCAGCAGTCTGGGGGGGGCTGGGCACACTGAAGCTTTCTTT. Its translation is CASSLGGAGHTEAFF.